This record looks at one T cell receptor beta chain sequence and its context. Its cognate antigen is unknown. The sample is drawn from a study of OX40 agonist ivuxolimab in advanced cancers. Overall study context: With ivuxolimab, an agonistic anti-OX40 (CD134) antibody, patients were treated. While on treatment, patients had intravenous ivuxolimab at 0.01 to 10 mg/kg every 2 weeks. Whole-study findings and limits: At 0.1 to 3.0 mg/kg, CD4+ and CD8+ blood T cells expanded clonally by week 6. On average, CD8+ T cells showed a greater number of expanded clones than CD4+.

The germline V gene has CDR1 LNHDA and CDR2 SQIVND (reference sequence). V lost 3 bases and J lost 3, with 14 bases in between. There are 15 residues in the CDR3. Sequencing used immunoSEQ multiplex PCR; TCRdb keeps in-frame clones, though not all of them. The repertoire holds 30,000 to 35,000 clones, with approximately 86% as singletons. The source was CD4+ or CD8+ T cells sorted from blood, collected in a trial of the OX40 agonist ivuxolimab. The sequence derives from an adult with an advanced solid tumor such as melanoma, head and neck, liver or kidney cancer. The chain employs TRBV19 and TRBJ1-2, with D perhaps TRBD1 (6 bases). This chain's CDR3 is CASSISDSLDYGYTF. Here the CDR3 DNA reads TGTGCCAGTAGTATTTCGGACAGCTTGGACTATGGCTACACCTTC. Based on the CDR3 plus reference TRBV19 and TRBJ1-2, the full variable domain is DGGITQSPKYLFRKEGQNVTLSCEQNLNHDAMYWYRQDPGQGLRLIYYSQIVNDFQKGDIAEGYSVSREKKESFPLTVTSAQKNPTAFYLCASSISDSLDYGYTFGSGTRLTVV.